These 5 T cell receptor beta chains were sequenced from one sample in a study of OX40 agonist ivuxolimab in advanced cancers. Clones were read by immunoSEQ multiplex PCR, and TCRdb kept only the in-frame ones, dropping some. The sample yields about 61,000 clones, roughly 90% seen once. The sequences come from CD4+ or CD8+ T cells sorted from blood, collected in a trial of the OX40 agonist ivuxolimab. These receptors were obtained from an adult with an advanced solid tumor such as melanoma, head and neck, liver or kidney cancer.

The chain has TRBV4-3 and TRBJ1-5; unclear D gene. V lost 0 bases to trimming and J lost 4 bases, with 13 bases between them. The CDR3 extends over 16 amino acids. Germline CDR1 LGHNA, CDR2 YSLEER. The CDR3 region has the DNA TGCGCCAGCAGCCAAGACTGGATCCAGGCGAATCAGCCCCAGCATTTT. It specifies CASSQDWIQANQPQHF.

The V gene is TRBV7-3, the J gene TRBJ2-1; D is uncertain. The CDR3 spans 15 residues. V lost 5 bases to trimming and J lost 0 bases, with 11 bases between them. Per germline, CDR1 SGHTA and CDR2 FQGTGA. The CDR3 spells CASSIEADSYNEQFF. CDR3 DNA: TGTGCCAGCAGCATCGAAGCCGACTCCTACAATGAGCAGTTCTTC. The full variable domain, in which reference TRBV7-3 and TRBJ2-1 provide the parts outside the CDR3, is GAGVSQTPSNKVTEKGKYVELRCDPISGHTALYWYRQSLGQGPEFLIYFQGTGAADDSGLPNDRFFAVRPEGSVSTLKIQRTERGDSAVYLCASSIEADSYNEQFFGPGTRLTVL.

This clone was observed a handful of times. The rearrangement links TRBV6-6 to TRBJ2-1; D is tentatively TRBD1 or TRBD2 (5 bases each). The V gene lost 3 bases and the J gene lost 6 bases, with 9 bases spanning the gap. CDR1 and CDR2 (germline): MNHNY, SVGAGI (reference sequence). The CDR3 has 13 residues. CDR3: CASSYRDPNEQFF. The CDR3 DNA is TGTGCCAGCAGTTATCGGGACCCCAATGAGCAGTTCTTC.

CDR3 DNA: TGCAGCGTTCTAAACCTAGAAGTTCGGTTCTTC. It translates to CSVLNLEVRFF. V usage is TRBV29-1 and J usage is TRBJ2-1, with D unclear. The germline V gene encodes CDR1 SQVTM and CDR2 ANQGSEA. V was shortened by 5 bases and J by 15 bases, with 17 bases between the two germline ends. The CDR3 is 11 amino acids.

The chain couples TRBV6-5 to TRBJ1-5; the match to TRBD1 covers 7 bases. Germline values: CDR1 MNHEY, CDR2 SVGAGI. There are 14 residues in the CDR3. V lost 2 bases, J lost 6 bases, and 4 bases stayed unmatched. This CDR3 is CASSYRNRGQPQHF. CDR3 bases: TGTGCCAGCAGTTACCGCAACAGGGGTCAGCCCCAGCATTTT.